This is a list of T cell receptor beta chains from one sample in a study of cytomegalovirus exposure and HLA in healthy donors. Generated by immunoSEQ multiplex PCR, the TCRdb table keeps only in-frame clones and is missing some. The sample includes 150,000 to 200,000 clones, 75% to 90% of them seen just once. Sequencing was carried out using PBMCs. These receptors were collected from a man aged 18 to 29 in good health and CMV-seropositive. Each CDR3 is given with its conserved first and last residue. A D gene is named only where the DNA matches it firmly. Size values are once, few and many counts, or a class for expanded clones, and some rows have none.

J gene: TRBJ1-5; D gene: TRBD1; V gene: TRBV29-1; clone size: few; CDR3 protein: CSVVGQGAHQPQHF; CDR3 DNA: TGCAGCGTCGTGGGACAGGGGGCCCATCAGCCCCAGCATTTT
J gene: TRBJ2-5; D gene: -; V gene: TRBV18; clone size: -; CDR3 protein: CASSPLDRSAETQYF; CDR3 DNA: TGTGCCAGCTCACCTCTTGACAGGTCGGCGGAGACCCAGTACTTC
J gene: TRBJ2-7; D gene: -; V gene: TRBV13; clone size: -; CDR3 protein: CASTPNNRAPYEQYF; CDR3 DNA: TGTGCCAGCACCCCTAATAACAGGGCCCCCTACGAGCAGTACTTC
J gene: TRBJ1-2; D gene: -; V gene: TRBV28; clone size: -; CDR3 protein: CASRGTPYFGYTF; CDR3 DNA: TGTGCCAGCCGAGGAACTCCTTATTTTGGCTACACCTTC
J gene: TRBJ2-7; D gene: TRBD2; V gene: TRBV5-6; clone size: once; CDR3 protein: CASSLVGASGTYEQYF; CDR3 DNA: TGTGCCAGCAGCTTGGTAGGGGCTAGCGGCACCTACGAGCAGTACTTC
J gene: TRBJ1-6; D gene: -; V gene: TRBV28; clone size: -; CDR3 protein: CASSLRPRGNSPLHF; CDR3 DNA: TGTGCCAGCAGTTTAAGGCCCAGAGGGAATTCACCCCTCCACTTT
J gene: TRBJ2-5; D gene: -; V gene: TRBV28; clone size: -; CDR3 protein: CASRGSPHTQYF; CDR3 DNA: TGTGCCAGCAGGGGCTCCCCACACACCCAGTACTTC
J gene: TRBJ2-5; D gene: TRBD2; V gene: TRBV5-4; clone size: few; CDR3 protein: CASSSLTSGGETQYF; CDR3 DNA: TGTGCCAGCAGCTCCTTGACTAGCGGGGGGGAGACCCAGTACTTC
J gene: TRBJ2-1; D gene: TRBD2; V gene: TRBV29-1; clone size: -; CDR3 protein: CSVVAGDAYNEQFF; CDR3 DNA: TGCAGCGTTGTTGCGGGAGACGCCTACAATGAGCAGTTCTTC
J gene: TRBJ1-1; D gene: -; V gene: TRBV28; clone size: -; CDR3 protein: CASSSSPGGMNTEAFF; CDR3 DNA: TGTGCCAGCAGTTCCTCCCCCGGGGGGATGAACACTGAAGCTTTCTTT
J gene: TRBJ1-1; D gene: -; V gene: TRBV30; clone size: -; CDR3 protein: CAWSRSGDYTEAFF; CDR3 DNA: TGTGCCTGGAGTCGGTCAGGGGATTACACTGAAGCTTTCTTT
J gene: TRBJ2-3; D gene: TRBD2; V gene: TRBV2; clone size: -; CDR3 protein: CASRGVAGETDTQYF; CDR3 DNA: TGTGCCAGCAGGGGGGTAGCGGGGGAAACAGATACGCAGTATTTT
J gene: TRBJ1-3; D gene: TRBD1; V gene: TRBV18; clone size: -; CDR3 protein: CASSLTGDSGNTIYF; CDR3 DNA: TGTGCCAGCTCGCTCACAGGGGACTCTGGAAACACCATATATTTT
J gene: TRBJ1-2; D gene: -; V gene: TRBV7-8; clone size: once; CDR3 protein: CASSPDTNYGYTF; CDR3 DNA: TGTGCCAGCAGCCCGGACACTAACTATGGCTACACCTTC
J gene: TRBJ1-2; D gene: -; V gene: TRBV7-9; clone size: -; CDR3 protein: CASSGISAYGYTF; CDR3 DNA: TGTGCCAGCAGCGGTATCAGCGCCTATGGCTACACCTTC
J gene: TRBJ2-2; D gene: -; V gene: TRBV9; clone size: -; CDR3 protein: CASSVVWGGRTGELFF; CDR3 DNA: TGTGCCAGCAGCGTAGTGTGGGGGGGCCGGACCGGGGAGCTGTTTTTT
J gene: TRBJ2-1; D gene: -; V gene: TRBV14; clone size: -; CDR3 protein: CASSPRSGEYNEQFF; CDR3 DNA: TGTGCCAGCAGCCCTAGGAGCGGAGAGTACAATGAGCAGTTCTTC
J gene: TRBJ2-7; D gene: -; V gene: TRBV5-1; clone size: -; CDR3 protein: CASSLSAWGVQGIYEQYF; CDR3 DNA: TGCGCCAGCAGCTTGTCCGCTTGGGGTGTACAGGGAATCTACGAGCAGTACTTC
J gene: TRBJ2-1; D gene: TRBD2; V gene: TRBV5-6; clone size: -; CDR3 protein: CASSSKLAGVTNEQFF; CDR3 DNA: TGTGCCAGCAGCTCAAAACTAGCGGGAGTCACGAATGAGCAGTTCTTC
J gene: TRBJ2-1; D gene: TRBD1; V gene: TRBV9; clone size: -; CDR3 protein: CASSAVVATGGFYNEQFF; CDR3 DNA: TGTGCCAGCAGCGCCGTAGTCGCGACAGGGGGATTCTACAATGAGCAGTTCTTC
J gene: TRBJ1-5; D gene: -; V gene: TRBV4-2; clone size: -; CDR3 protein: CASSQVGRNQPQHF; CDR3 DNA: TGTGCCAGCAGCCAAGTCGGGAGGAATCAGCCCCAGCATTTT
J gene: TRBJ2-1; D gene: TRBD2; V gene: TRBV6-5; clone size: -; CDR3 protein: CASSWGTSGLNEQFF; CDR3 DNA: TGTGCCAGCAGTTGGGGGACTAGCGGGCTTAATGAGCAGTTCTTC
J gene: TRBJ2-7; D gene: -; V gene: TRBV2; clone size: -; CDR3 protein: CASSAQGYEQYF; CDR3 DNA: TGTGCCAGCAGTGCTCAGGGCTACGAGCAGTACTTC
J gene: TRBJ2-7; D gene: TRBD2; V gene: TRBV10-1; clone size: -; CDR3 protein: CATPRSGSLTNYEQYF; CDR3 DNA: TGCGCCACCCCACGGAGCGGGAGTCTTACCAACTACGAGCAGTACTTC
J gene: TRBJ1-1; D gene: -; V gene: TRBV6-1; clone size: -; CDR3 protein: CASSDRGGTANTEAFF; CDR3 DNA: TGTGCCAGCAGTGACCGGGGGGGGACCGCGAACACTGAAGCTTTCTTT
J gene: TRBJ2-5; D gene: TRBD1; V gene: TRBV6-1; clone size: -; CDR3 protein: CASSGQGDEETQYF; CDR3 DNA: TGTGCCAGCAGCGGACAGGGTGATGAGGAGACCCAGTACTTC
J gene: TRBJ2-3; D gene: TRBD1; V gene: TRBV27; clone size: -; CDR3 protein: CASSLEWGGGQGARGTDTQYF; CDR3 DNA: TGTGCCAGCAGTTTAGAGTGGGGCGGGGGACAGGGGGCCCGGGGCACAGATACGCAGTATTTT
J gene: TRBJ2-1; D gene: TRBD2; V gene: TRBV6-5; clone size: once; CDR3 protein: CASRTSGFSYNEQFF; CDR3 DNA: TGTGCCAGCAGGACTAGCGGGTTCTCCTACAATGAGCAGTTCTTC
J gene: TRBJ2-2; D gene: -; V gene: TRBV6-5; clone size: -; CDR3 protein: CAGGTWRTGELFF; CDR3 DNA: TGTGCCGGAGGGACTTGGAGGACCGGGGAGCTGTTTTTT
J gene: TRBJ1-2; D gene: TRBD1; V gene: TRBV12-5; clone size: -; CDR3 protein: CASGPTGGFYGYTF; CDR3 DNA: TGTGCTAGTGGTCCCACAGGGGGCTTTTATGGCTACACCTTC
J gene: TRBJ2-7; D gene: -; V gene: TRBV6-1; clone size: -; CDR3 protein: CASSAGLSSYEQYF; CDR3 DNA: TGTGCCAGCAGCGCGGGACTTAGCTCCTACGAGCAGTACTTC
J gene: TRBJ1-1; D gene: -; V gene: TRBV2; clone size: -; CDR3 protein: CASGRGDQAFF; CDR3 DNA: TGTGCCAGCGGGAGGGGGGACCAAGCTTTCTTT
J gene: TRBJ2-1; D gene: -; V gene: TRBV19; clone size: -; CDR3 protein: CASSIRAGLYNEQFF; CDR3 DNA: TGTGCCAGTAGTATAAGGGCGGGATTATACAATGAGCAGTTCTTC
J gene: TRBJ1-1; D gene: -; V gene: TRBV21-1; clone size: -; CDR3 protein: CASGFNRQGEDKEAFF; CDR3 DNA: TGTGCCAGCGGATTCAATCGACAGGGTGAAGACAAGGAAGCTTTCTTT
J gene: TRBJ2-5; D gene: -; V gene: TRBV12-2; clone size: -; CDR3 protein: CASRLATGWQETQYF; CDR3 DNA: TGTGCAAGTCGCTTAGCTACAGGGTGGCAGGAGACCCAGTACTTC
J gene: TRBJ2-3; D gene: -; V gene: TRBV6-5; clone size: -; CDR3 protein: CASSGGSHTDTQYF; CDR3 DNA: TGTGCCAGCTCTGGGGGGTCACACACAGATACGCAGTATTTT
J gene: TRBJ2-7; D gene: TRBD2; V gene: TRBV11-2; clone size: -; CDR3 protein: CASSELALSYEQYF; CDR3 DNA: TGTGCCAGCAGCGAACTAGCGCTCTCCTACGAGCAGTACTTC
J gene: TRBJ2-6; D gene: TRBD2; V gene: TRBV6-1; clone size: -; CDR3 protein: CASSEWGGGLGANVLTF; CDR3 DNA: TGTGCCAGCAGTGAATGGGGCGGGGGTCTGGGGGCCAACGTCCTGACTTTC
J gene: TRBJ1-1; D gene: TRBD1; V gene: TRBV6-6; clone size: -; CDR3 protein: CASNDRGRTEAFF; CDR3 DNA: TGTGCCAGCAACGACAGGGGGCGGACTGAAGCTTTCTTT
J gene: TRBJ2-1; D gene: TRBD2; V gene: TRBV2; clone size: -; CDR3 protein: CASSARGGSPYNEQFF; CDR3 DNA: TGTGCCAGCAGTGCTCGCGGGGGATCCCCCTACAATGAGCAGTTCTTC
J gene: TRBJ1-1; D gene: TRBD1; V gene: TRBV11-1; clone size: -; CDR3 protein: CASSSWTGGVMNTEAFF; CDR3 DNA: TGTGCCAGCAGCTCATGGACAGGGGGCGTCATGAACACTGAAGCTTTCTTT
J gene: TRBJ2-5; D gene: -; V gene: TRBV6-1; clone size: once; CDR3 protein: CASRQVNQETQYF; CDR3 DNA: TGTGCCAGCAGACAGGTTAACCAAGAGACCCAGTACTTC
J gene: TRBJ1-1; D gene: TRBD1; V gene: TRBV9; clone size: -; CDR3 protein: CASSPQGAVNTEAFF; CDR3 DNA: TGTGCCAGCAGCCCACAGGGGGCGGTGAACACTGAAGCTTTCTTT
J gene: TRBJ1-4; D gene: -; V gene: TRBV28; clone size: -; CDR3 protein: CASRGAGVDEKLFF; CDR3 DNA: TGTGCCAGCAGAGGCGCAGGGGTGGATGAAAAACTGTTTTTT
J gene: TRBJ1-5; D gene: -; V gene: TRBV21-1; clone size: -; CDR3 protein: CASSARQGNQPQHF; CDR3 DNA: TGTGCCAGCAGCGCCAGACAAGGCAATCAGCCCCAGCATTTT
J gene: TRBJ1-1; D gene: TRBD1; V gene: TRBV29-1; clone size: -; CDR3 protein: CSAQDGLRGMNTEAFF; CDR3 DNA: TGCAGCGCTCAGGACGGCCTCAGGGGGATGAACACTGAAGCTTTCTTT
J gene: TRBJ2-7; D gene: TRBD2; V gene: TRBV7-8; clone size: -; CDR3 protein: CASSSSGAPYEQYF; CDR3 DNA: TGTGCCAGCAGCTCTAGCGGTGCGCCCTACGAGCAGTACTTC
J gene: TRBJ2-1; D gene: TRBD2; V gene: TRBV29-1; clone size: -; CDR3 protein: CSAEGLGGGYNEQFF; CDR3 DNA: TGCAGCGCCGAGGGACTAGGAGGTGGGTACAATGAGCAGTTCTTC
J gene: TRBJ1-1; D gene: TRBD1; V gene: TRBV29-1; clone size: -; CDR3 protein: CSVEDWPGTGLEAFF; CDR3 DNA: TGCAGCGTTGAAGACTGGCCCGGGACAGGGCTTGAAGCTTTCTTT
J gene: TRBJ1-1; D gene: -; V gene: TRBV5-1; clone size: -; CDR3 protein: CASSLGAWNTEAFF; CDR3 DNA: TGCGCCAGCAGCTTGGGAGCATGGAACACTGAAGCTTTCTTT
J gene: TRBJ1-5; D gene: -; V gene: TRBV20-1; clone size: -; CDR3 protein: CSASGNQPQHF; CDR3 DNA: TGCAGTGCTAGCGGCAATCAGCCCCAGCATTTT